Shown below are 20 T cell receptor beta chains from a single sample sequenced in a study of OX40 agonist ivuxolimab in advanced cancers. The method was immunoSEQ multiplex PCR; TCRdb's version includes in-frame clones alone and lacks a portion of them. The sample has more than 40,000 clones; around 90% are singletons. Here the sequenced sample was CD4+ or CD8+ T cells sorted from blood, taken in a trial of the OX40 agonist ivuxolimab. All receptors derive from an adult with an advanced solid tumor such as melanoma, head and neck, liver or kidney cancer.

This chain uses TRBV28 with TRBJ1-1, with 8 bases lining up with TRBD1. The V gene's germline CDR1 is MDHEN and CDR2 SYDVKM. V gave up 6 bases and J gave up 2 bases; unmatched junction bases: 8. CDR3 size: 15 residues. In DNA form, the CDR3 reads TGTGCCAGCAGGCAATCGGGACAGGCTAACACTGAAGCTTTCTTT. It translates to CASRQSGQANTEAFF.

This clone was seen a handful of times. Compared with germline, one end of the junction differs, possibly owing to a read error. V gene TRBV18 combines with J gene TRBJ2-5; D might be TRBD1 (6 bases). This CDR3 has 12 amino acids. Germline V gives CDR1 KGHSH, CDR2 LQKENI. The CDR3 loop reads CASSRPQGPANF. The CDR3 DNA sequence: TGTGCCAGCTCACGCCCACAGGGACCGGCGAACTTC.

This clone was seen a few times. CDR3 sequence (DNA): TGTGCCAGCAGCCATCTAGCGGGCTACCCCTACAATGAGCAGTTCTTC. It translates to CASSHLAGYPYNEQFF. The gene calls are TRBV7-3 and TRBJ2-1; 8 bases agree with TRBD2. The CDR3 is made up of 16 amino acids. After removal of 5 bases from V and 2 bases from J, the junction contained 8 bases not matched to a gene. Germline CDR1 SGHTA, CDR2 FQGTGA.

CDR3 nucleotides: TGTGCCAGCTCACCGACGACAGGGGATCGCTACACCTTC. Encoded protein: CASSPTTGDRYTF. The chain is built from TRBV18 and TRBJ1-2, with 8 bases aligning to TRBD1. This CDR3 is built from 13 residues. V shed 3 bases and J 9 bases; nucleotides not matched to a gene: 6. CDR1 is KGHSH and CDR2 is LQKENI in the germline V gene.

This sequence joins TRBV5-6 and TRBJ2-5; D may be TRBD1 (6 bases). This CDR3 region has 13 residues. The V and J ends lost 4 bases and 2 bases respectively, with 9 bases between them. Germline CDR1 reads SGHDT; CDR2 reads YYEEEE. The CDR3 bases are TGTGCCAGCAGCGCCAGGGGACAAGAGACCCAGTACTTC. This codes for CASSARGQETQYF.

V usage is TRBV6-7 and J usage is TRBJ2-7, with 9 positions matching TRBD2. TRBV6-7 is placed among ORFs of uncertain function. This CDR3 has 15 amino acids. J lost 2 bases, V lost 6 bases, and 8 bases had no gene match. This chain's CDR3 is CASSASGKGAYEQYF. The CDR3 coding sequence is TGTGCCAGCAGCGCTAGCGGGAAGGGGGCCTACGAGCAGTACTTC.

This chain uses TRBV28 with TRBJ1-5, with a tentative D call TRBD1 (5 bases). V was trimmed by 7 bases and J by 7 bases, leaving 17 bases between them. The germline V gene has CDR1 MDHEN and CDR2 SYDVKM. The CDR3 covers 14 residues. The CDR3 DNA reads TGTGCCAGCAATAAAGGGGCATGGTGGCAGCCCCAGCATTTT. It translates to CASNKGAWWQPQHF.

The rearrangement uses TRBV28 and TRBJ1-5; 8 bases agree with TRBD1. The V gene's germline CDR1 is MDHEN and CDR2 SYDVKM. The CDR3 has 14 residues. The V and J ends lost 10 bases and 2 bases, in that order; junction bases with no gene match: 7. In nucleotides, the CDR3 is TGTGCCACCGGACAGGGCCAGGGCAATCAGCCCCAGCATTTT. It yields the protein CATGQGQGNQPQHF.

The gene calls are TRBV10-3 and TRBJ1-2; 7 nucleotides agree with TRBD1. This CDR3 is 15 amino acids long. With V trimmed by 4 bases and J by 1 base, 6 bases remained unmatched. Looked up from germline, CDR1 is ENHRY and CDR2 is SYGVKD. The CDR3 spells CAISGAGGRNYGYTF. In DNA form, the CDR3 reads TGTGCCATCAGTGGGGCAGGGGGACGTAACTATGGCTACACCTTC.

The rearrangement links TRBV7-6 to TRBJ1-1, with a possible D match to TRBD1 (5 bases). V shed 3 bases and J shed 3 bases, with 11 bases lying between them. The CDR3 has 14 amino acids. Looked up from germline, CDR1 is SGHVS and CDR2 is FNYEAQ. CDR3 amino acids: CASSLAGLDTEAFF. The CDR3 DNA is TGTGCCAGCAGCTTGGCAGGGTTGGACACTGAAGCTTTCTTT.

This chain links TRBV7-8 with TRBJ2-7; D unclear. V gave up 1 base and J gave up 0 bases, with 10 bases separating them. The germline V gene has CDR1 SGHVS and CDR2 FQNEAQ. The CDR3 has 15 amino acids. CDR3 sequence (DNA): TGTGCCAGCAGCTTAGTGGCGAGGAGCTCCTACGAGCAGTACTTC. Translating it yields CASSLVARSSYEQYF.

This clone was observed once. This CDR3 reads CASSGTSGIAYEQYF. The CDR3 nucleotides read TGTGCCAGCAGCGGGACTAGCGGAATAGCCTACGAGCAGTACTTC. The rearrangement uses TRBV7-9 and TRBJ2-7; 11 bases agree with TRBD2. Germline V gene data show CDR1 as SEHNR and CDR2 as FQNEAQ (reference sequence). This CDR3 spans 15 amino acids. Losses at the gene ends were 5 bases for V and 2 bases for J; bases not matched to a gene: 5.

CDR3 coding DNA: TGTGCCAGCAGCGTAGAAGGGCAAGATACGCAGTATTTT. Its translation is CASSVEGQDTQYF. The genes are TRBV9 and TRBJ2-3; D not certain. Germline loops: CDR1 SGDLS, CDR2 YYNGEE. This CDR3 is 13 amino acids long. V gave up 0 bases and J gave up 5 bases, with 7 bases separating them.

V is TRBV6-6 and J is TRBJ2-5; D ambiguous. The germline CDR1 and CDR2 sequences are MNHNY and SVGAGI (reference sequence). There are 11 residues in the CDR3. Deletions cut 0 bases from V and 6 bases from J, with 2 bases between. This CDR3 is CASSYSQTQYF. The CDR3 DNA reads TGTGCCAGCAGTTACTCGCAGACCCAGTACTTC.

This chain connects TRBV7-2 to TRBJ1-1; perhaps TRBD1 as D (6 bases). This CDR3 is 12 amino acids long. Between the trimmed V and J ends, which lost 3 bases and 9 bases, there was a span of 11 bases. Per germline, CDR1 SGHTA and CDR2 FQGNSA. The CDR3 sequence is CASSLGGQKAFF. DNA of the CDR3: TGTGCCAGCAGCTTGGGCGGACAGAAAGCTTTCTTT.

On this clone itself: Other DNA variants within this sample encode the same CDR3. The rearrangement joins TRBV4-3 to TRBJ1-2; D not certain. V was trimmed by 1 base and J by 5 bases, leaving 8 bases between them. Germline V gene lookup returns CDR1 LGHNA and CDR2 YSLEER. The CDR3 consists of 13 residues. The CDR3 nucleotides are TGCGCCAGCAGCCAAGGCCAGTCATATGGCTACACCTTC. This gives the protein CASSQGQSYGYTF.

The chain uses TRBV4-1 and TRBJ1-1; D not certain. The CDR3 has 14 amino acids. Germline CDR1 is MGHRA and CDR2 is YSYEKL. Trimming pared 2 bases from V and 2 bases from J, leaving 9 bases between. The CDR3 nucleotides are TGCGCCAGCAGCCAACCGCTTATCAACACTGAAGCTTTCTTT. It encodes CASSQPLINTEAFF.

The chain joins TRBV9 to TRBJ2-7, with 7 bases identical to TRBD1. Germline CDR1 and CDR2: SGDLS and YYNGEE. The CDR3 has 14 amino acids. V lost 0 bases and J lost 1; bases outside the gene matches: 1. The DNA for the CDR3 is TGTGCCAGCAGCGTAGCGGGACAGTCCTACGAGCAGTACTTC. This sequence encodes CASSVAGQSYEQYF.

V is TRBV7-2 and J is TRBJ1-2, with a possible D match to TRBD1 (5 bases). CDR3 size: 13 residues. Germline-derived CDR1 and CDR2 are SGHTA and FQGNSA. V dropped 5 bases and J dropped 2 bases, with 9 bases sitting between them. The CDR3 DNA sequence: TGTGCCAGCAGCGCGACAGTCAACTATGGCTACACCTTC. Translating gives CASSATVNYGYTF.

The chain employs TRBV5-8 and TRBJ1-4; D gene unclear. V was pared by 0 bases and J by 1 base, with 10 bases between. This CDR3 region has 16 residues. The germline V gene has CDR1 SGHTS and CDR2 YDEGEE. CDR3 sequence reads: CASSLGRRETNEKLFF. Written as DNA, the CDR3 is TGTGCCAGCAGCTTGGGGAGGAGGGAAACTAATGAAAAACTGTTTTTT.